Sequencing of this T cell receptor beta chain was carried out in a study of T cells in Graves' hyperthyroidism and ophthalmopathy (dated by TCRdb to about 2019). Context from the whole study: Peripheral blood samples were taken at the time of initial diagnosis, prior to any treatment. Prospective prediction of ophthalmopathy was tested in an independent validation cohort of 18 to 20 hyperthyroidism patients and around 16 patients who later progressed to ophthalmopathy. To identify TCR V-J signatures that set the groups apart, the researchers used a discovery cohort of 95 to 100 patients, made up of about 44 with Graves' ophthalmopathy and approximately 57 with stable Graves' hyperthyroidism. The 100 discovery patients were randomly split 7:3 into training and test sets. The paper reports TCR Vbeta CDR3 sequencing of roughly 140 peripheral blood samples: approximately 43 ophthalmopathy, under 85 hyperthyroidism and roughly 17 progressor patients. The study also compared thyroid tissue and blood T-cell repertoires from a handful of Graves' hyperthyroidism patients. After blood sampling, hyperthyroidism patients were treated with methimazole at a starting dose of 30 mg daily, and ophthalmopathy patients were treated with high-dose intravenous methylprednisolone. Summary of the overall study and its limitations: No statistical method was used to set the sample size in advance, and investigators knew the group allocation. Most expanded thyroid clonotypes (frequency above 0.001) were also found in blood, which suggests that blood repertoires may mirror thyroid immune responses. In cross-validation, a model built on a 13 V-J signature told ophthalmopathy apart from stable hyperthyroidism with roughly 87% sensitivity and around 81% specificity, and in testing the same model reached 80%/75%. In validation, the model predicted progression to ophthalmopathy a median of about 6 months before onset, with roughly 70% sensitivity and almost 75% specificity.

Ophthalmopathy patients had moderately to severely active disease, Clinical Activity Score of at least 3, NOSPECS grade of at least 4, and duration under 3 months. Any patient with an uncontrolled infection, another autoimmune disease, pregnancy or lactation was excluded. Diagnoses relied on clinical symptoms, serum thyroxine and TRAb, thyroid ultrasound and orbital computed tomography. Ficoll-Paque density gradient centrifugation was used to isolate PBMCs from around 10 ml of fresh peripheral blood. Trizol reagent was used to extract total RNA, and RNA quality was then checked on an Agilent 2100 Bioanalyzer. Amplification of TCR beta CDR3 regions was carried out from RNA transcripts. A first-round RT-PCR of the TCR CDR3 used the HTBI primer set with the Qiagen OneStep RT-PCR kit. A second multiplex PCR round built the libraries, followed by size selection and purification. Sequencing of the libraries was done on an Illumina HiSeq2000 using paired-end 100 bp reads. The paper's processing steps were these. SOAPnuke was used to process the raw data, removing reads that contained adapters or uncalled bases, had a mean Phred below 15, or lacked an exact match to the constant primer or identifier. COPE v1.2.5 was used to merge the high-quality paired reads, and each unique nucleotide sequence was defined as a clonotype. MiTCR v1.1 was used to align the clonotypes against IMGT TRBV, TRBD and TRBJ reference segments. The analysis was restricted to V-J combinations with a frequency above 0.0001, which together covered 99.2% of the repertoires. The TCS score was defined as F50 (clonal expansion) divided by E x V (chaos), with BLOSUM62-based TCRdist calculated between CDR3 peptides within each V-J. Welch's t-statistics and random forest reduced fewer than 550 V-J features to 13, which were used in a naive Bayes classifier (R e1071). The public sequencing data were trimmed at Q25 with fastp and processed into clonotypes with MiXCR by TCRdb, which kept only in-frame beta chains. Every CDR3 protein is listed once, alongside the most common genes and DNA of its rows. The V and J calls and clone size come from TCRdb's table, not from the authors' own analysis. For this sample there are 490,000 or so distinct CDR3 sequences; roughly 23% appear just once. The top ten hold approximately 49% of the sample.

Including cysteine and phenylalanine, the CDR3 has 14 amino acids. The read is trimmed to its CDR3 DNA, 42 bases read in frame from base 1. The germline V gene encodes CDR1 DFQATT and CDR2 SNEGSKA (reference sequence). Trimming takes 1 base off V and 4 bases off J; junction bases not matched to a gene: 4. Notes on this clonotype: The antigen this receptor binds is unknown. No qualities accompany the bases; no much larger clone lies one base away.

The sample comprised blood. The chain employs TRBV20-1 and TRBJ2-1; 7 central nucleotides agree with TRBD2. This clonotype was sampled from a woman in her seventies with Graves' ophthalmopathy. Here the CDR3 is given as CSARVSAGYNEQFF. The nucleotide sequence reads TGCAGTGCTAGAGTATCAGCGGGGTACAATGAGCAGTTCTTC.